This T cell receptor (beta chain) was recorded in a study of shared clonotypes between healthy human individuals. Study at large: The cohort had a couple of women and three men, ages 18 to 49.

Only CD45RO-negative cells positively selected for CCR7 counted as naive CD8 cells, so terminally differentiated effector memory CD45RA+ cells were excluded. Researchers divided each subset's genomic DNA evenly across several immunoSEQ plates. A roughly 200 ng quantity of DNA, 25,000 to 30,000 T cell genomes, went into the sorted-subset replicate PCRs. Repertoires were generated with immunoSEQ multiplex PCR, while TCRdb's copy carries only in-frame clones and drops some. The table shows about 2.1 million clones, with about 92% occurring only once. Sequenced material: naive CD8+ T cells from PBMCs. This TCR derives from a man younger than 35 in good health. Some clones in this sample may be carry-over from other donors' samples.

The CDR3 here is CASSGGALSDMNTEAFF. The CDR3 DNA follows: TGCGCCAGCAGCGGAGGGGCCCTATCAGACATGAACACTGAAGCTTTCTTT. The J gene is TRBJ1-1, the V gene TRBV5-1, with D possibly TRBD1 on 5 matching bases. The V and J ends lost 4 bases and 0 bases respectively, with 19 bases between them. The CDR3 has 17 residues. Looked up from germline, CDR1 is SGHRS and CDR2 is YFSETQ.